Listed below are T cell receptor beta chains from one sample, sequenced in a study of blood T cell repertoires in COVID-19. Repertoires were generated with immunoSEQ multiplex PCR, while TCRdb's copy carries only in-frame clones and drops some. The sample comprises roughly 200,000 clones, around 87% of which are singletons, and 7% to 8.5% rests with the top ten. The sample taken for sequencing was PBMCs or T cells enriched from blood (not recorded which). These receptors all come from a man aged 25 to 45 in a cohort exposed to, infected with or recovered from COVID-19 (not recorded which). The CDR3 runs from the conserved cysteine through the conserved F or W. The D gene is left open where the match is weak. The size entry is marked missing in some rows and otherwise reads once, few, many or a size class.

d_call	j_call	clone_size	v_call	cdr3_aa	cdr3_nt
TRBD2	TRBJ2-1	-	TRBV7-9	CASSLSGGRGHNEQFF	TGTGCCAGCAGCTTATCCGGCGGGAGGGGCCACAATGAGCAGTTCTTC
TRBD1	TRBJ1-5	-	TRBV7-2	CASSLQGDSNQPQHF	TGTGCCAGCAGCCTACAGGGGGATAGCAATCAGCCCCAGCATTTT
-	TRBJ1-1	-	TRBV11-2	CASSFQGNTEAFF	TGTGCCAGCAGCTTTCAGGGGAACACTGAAGCTTTCTTT
-	TRBJ2-7	-	TRBV1	CTSSHLRLAGYYEQYF	TGCACCAGCAGCCACCTCAGACTAGCGGGATACTACGAGCAGTACTTC
-	TRBJ1-5	-	TRBV19	CASSIGYSVYQPQHF	TGTGCCAGTAGTATAGGGTATAGCGTTTATCAGCCCCAGCATTTT
TRBD2	TRBJ2-3	-	TRBV7-8	CASSGRVADTQYF	TGTGCCAGCAGCGGGAGGGTGGCTGATACGCAGTATTTT
TRBD2	TRBJ2-7	-	TRBV7-9	CASSSVISGSAHEQYF	TGTGCCAGCAGCTCAGTGATTAGCGGGAGTGCCCACGAGCAGTACTTC
TRBD1	TRBJ1-6	-	TRBV28	CASTPLRDRDIAPLHF	TGTGCCAGCACGCCTCTCCGGGACAGGGATATAGCACCCCTCCACTTT
-	TRBJ2-7	-	TRBV19	CASSSPGHQLPFF	TGTGCCAGTAGCTCCCCCGGACATCAACTGCCCTTTTTC
-	TRBJ1-5	-	TRBV4-1	CASSQDNWGDQPQHF	TGCGCCAGCAGCCAAGATAATTGGGGAGACCAGCCCCAGCATTTT
-	TRBJ2-6	once	TRBV27	CASSFSSGANVLTF	TGTGCCAGCAGTTTCTCCTCTGGGGCCAACGTCCTGACTTTC
-	TRBJ2-3	-	TRBV7-8	CASSLGLGVVGDTQYF	TGTGCCAGCAGCTTAGGTCTCGGGGTCGTGGGAGATACGCAGTATTTT
TRBD1	TRBJ1-4	few	TRBV7-9	CASSSRQGAGNEKLFF	TGTGCCAGCAGCTCCCGACAGGGGGCAGGTAATGAAAAACTGTTTTTT
TRBD2	TRBJ2-3	-	TRBV9	CASSATGTSGTDTQYF	TGTGCCAGCAGCGCCACCGGGACTAGCGGGACAGATACGCAGTATTTT
TRBD2	TRBJ2-5	-	TRBV7-8	CASSSRLAGDIETQYF	TGTGCCAGCAGCTCACGACTAGCGGGAGATATAGAGACCCAGTACTTC
TRBD1	TRBJ1-1	-	TRBV6-5	CASRLTGGTEAFF	TGTGCCAGCAGACTAACAGGGGGCACTGAAGCTTTCTTT
-	TRBJ1-5	few	TRBV5-8	CASSPRDKFNQPQHF	TGTGCCAGCAGCCCCCGGGACAAATTCAATCAGCCCCAGCATTTT
-	TRBJ2-1	-	TRBV11-1	CASSLAAGLRGDEQFF	TGTGCCAGCAGCTTAGCCGCGGGACTCCGGGGCGATGAGCAGTTCTTC
-	TRBJ1-4	-	TRBV2	CASKQGLNEKLFF	TGTGCCAGCAAACAGGGACTAAATGAAAAACTGTTTTTT
TRBD1	TRBJ1-4	-	TRBV25-1	CASTRTEQGGPTNEKLFF	TGTGCCAGCACTAGGACCGAACAGGGGGGGCCAACTAATGAAAAACTGTTTTTT
-	TRBJ1-2	-	TRBV5-1	CASSLTPGAAYGYTF	TGCGCCAGCAGCTTGACCCCTGGGGCAGCATATGGCTACACCTTC
-	TRBJ1-2	-	TRBV19	CASSRGMGGYTF	TGTGCCAGTAGTCGGGGGATGGGTGGCTACACCTTC
-	TRBJ2-7	-	TRBV14	CASSQPSASGHEQYF	TGTGCCAGCAGCCAACCTAGCGCATCCGGCCACGAGCAGTACTTC
-	TRBJ2-2	-	TRBV21-1	CASSKGRGAHTGELFF	TGTGCCAGCAGCAAAGGGCGGGGGGCGCACACCGGGGAGCTGTTTTTT
-	TRBJ2-7	few	TRBV6-5	CATSRRISYEQYF	TGTGCCACGAGCAGGAGGATTTCCTACGAGCAGTACTTC
-	TRBJ1-2	-	TRBV5-4	CASSLNKGAFYGYTF	TGTGCCAGCAGCTTGAACAAAGGGGCTTTTTATGGCTACACCTTC
TRBD1	TRBJ1-5	-	TRBV7-9	CASSKQGTEPQHF	TGTGCCAGCAGTAAACAGGGGACGGAACCCCAGCATTTT
-	TRBJ1-1	-	TRBV2	CASVVTEAFF	TGTGCCAGCGTAGTCACTGAAGCTTTCTTT
-	TRBJ2-2	-	TRBV4-3	CASSPYRANTGELFF	TGCGCCAGCAGCCCATACAGGGCCAACACCGGGGAGCTGTTTTTT
TRBD1	TRBJ1-2	-	TRBV9	CASSQEGEGQGPPGYGYTF	TGTGCCAGCAGCCAGGAAGGTGAAGGACAGGGACCACCGGGCTATGGCTACACCTTC
-	TRBJ2-1	-	TRBV6-5	CASSYAVYNEQFF	TGTGCCAGCAGTTACGCAGTATACAATGAGCAGTTCTTC
TRBD1	TRBJ1-3	-	TRBV19	CASSISSPDRVLPGNTIYF	TGTGCCAGTAGTATTTCTTCTCCGGACAGGGTCCTACCTGGAAACACCATATATTTT
-	TRBJ2-7	-	TRBV28	CASSPPVGVGIYEQYF	TGTGCCAGCAGCCCCCCGGTAGGAGTAGGTATCTACGAGCAGTACTTC
TRBD2	TRBJ2-1	many	TRBV9	CASSKLAGGYEQFF	TGTGCCAGCAGCAAACTAGCGGGAGGCTATGAGCAGTTCTTC
TRBD1	TRBJ2-7	-	TRBV3-1/TRBV3-2	CASSHRDREQYF	TGTGCCAGCAGCCACCGGGACAGGGAGCAGTACTTC
-	TRBJ1-5	-	TRBV29-1	CSALLTDSNQPQHF	TGCAGCGCCCTCCTGACAGATAGCAATCAGCCCCAGCATTTT
-	TRBJ2-1	-	TRBV5-8	CASSVGGRNEQFF	TGTGCCAGCAGCGTGGGGGGCCGCAATGAGCAGTTCTTC
TRBD1	TRBJ1-2	-	TRBV3-1/TRBV3-2	CASRTGQGGGYTF	TGTGCCAGCAGAACGGGACAGGGAGGCGGCTACACCTTC
-	TRBJ2-7	once	TRBV20-1	CRALGGTRHLF	TGCAGGGCGCTTGGCGGGACGCGACATTTGTTC
-	TRBJ1-2	-	TRBV13	CASSDNYRVRDYGYTF	TGTGCCAGCAGCGACAACTACAGGGTCCGCGACTATGGCTACACCTTC
TRBD1	TRBJ1-2	-	TRBV27	CASSLLTGGDYGYTF	TGTGCCAGCAGTTTACTGACAGGGGGCGACTATGGCTACACCTTC
-	TRBJ2-7	few	TRBV6-5	CASSRELSYEQYF	TGTGCCAGCAGTAGGGAGCTTTCCTACGAGCAGTACTTC
TRBD1	TRBJ2-1	-	TRBV19	CASSKSGTATNEQFF	TGTGCCAGTAGCAAATCCGGGACAGCCACTAATGAGCAGTTCTTC
-	TRBJ1-2	-	TRBV19	CASSSAGGNYGYTF	TGTGCCAGTAGTTCCGCGGGAGGAAACTATGGCTACACCTTC
TRBD1	TRBJ2-6	-	TRBV19	CASSLGGQGDSGANVLTF	TGTGCCAGTAGCCTCGGGGGACAGGGCGATTCTGGGGCCAACGTCCTGACTTTC
-	TRBJ2-7	-	TRBV3-1/TRBV3-2	CASSLRGGGNFSYEQYF	TGTGCCAGCAGCCTAAGGGGCGGCGGGAACTTCTCCTACGAGCAGTACTTC
-	TRBJ1-5	-	TRBV19	CASSIDVLVGDQPQHF	TGTGCCAGTAGTATAGATGTACTGGTCGGAGATCAGCCCCAGCATTTT
-	TRBJ2-7	-	TRBV28	CASSLAGVVGNEQYF	TGTGCCAGCAGTTTGGCAGGGGTGGTTGGGAACGAGCAGTACTTC
TRBD2	TRBJ2-7	-	TRBV4-1	CASSQESLSGRSSGEQYF	TGCGCCAGCAGCCAAGAGTCGCTGAGCGGGAGGTCCTCAGGGGAGCAGTACTTC
-	TRBJ1-6	-	TRBV3-1/TRBV3-2	CASTVGGGSNSPLHF	TGTGCCAGTACGGTGGGGGGAGGGAGCAATTCACCCCTCCACTTT
TRBD1	TRBJ1-2	once	TRBV7-2	CASSPQSGQKLNYGYTF	TGTGCCAGCAGCCCCCAGTCGGGACAGAAACTTAACTATGGCTACACCTTC
TRBD2	TRBJ2-3	few	TRBV7-3	CASSRGGATDTQYF	TGTGCCAGCAGCCGGGGGGGAGCCACAGATACGCAGTATTTT
TRBD1	TRBJ1-5	-	TRBV28	CASETTGVQPQHF	TGTGCCAGCGAGACAACAGGGGTTCAGCCCCAGCATTTT